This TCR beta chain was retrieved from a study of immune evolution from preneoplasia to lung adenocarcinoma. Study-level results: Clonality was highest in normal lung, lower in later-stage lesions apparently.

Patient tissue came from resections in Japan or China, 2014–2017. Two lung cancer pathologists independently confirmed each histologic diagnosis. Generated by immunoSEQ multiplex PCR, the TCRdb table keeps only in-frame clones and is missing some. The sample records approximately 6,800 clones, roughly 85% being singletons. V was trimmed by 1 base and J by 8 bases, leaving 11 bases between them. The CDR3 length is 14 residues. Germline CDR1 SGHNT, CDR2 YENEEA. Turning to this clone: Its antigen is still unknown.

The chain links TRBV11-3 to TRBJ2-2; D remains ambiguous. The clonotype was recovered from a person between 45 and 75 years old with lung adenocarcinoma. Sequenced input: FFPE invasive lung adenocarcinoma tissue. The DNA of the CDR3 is TGTGCCAGCAGCTTAGGTTCTGACTCTGGGGAGCTGTTTTTT. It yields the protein CASSLGSDSGELFF.